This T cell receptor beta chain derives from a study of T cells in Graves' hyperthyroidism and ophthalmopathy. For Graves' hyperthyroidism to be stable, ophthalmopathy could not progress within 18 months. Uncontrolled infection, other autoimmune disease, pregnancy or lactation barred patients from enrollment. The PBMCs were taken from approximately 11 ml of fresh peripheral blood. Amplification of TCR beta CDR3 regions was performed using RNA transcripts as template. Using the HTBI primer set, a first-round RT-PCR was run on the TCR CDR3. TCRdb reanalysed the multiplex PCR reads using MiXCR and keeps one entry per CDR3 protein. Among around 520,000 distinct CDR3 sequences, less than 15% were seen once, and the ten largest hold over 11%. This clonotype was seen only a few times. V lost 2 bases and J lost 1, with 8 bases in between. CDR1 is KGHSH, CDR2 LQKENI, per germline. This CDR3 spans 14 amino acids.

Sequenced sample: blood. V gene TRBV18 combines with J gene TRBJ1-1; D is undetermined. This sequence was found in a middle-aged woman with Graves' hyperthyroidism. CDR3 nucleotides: TGTGCCAGCTCACCATTGACGCAGAACACTGAAGCTTTCTTT. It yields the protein CASSPLTQNTEAFF.